This is a list of T cell receptor beta chains from one sample in a study of blood T cell repertoires in COVID-19. Repertoires were generated with immunoSEQ multiplex PCR, while TCRdb's copy carries only in-frame clones and drops some. The repertoire consists of fewer than 200,000 clones, with roughly 85% occurring once and the leading ten covering under 4%. The material sequenced was peripheral blood. These receptors all come from a human donor with acute or convalescent COVID-19. The donor label of this sample is uncertain. Each CDR3 is given with its conserved first and last residue. The D gene is left open where the match is weak. Part of the rows lack a size; the others show once, few, many or a class for expanded clones.

TRBD1	TRBV9	NA	TRBJ1-3	CASSALTGFENTIYF	TGTGCCAGCAGCGCCCTGACAGGGTTCGAAAACACCATATATTTT
TRBD2	TRBV7-2	NA	TRBJ2-3	CASSLRRGGRLTDTQYF	TGTGCCAGCAGCCTTCGGCGGGGGGGAAGGTTGACAGATACGCAGTATTTT
TRBD1	TRBV5-1	NA	TRBJ2-5	CASSSDRASQETQYF	TGCGCCAGCAGCTCCGACAGGGCATCCCAAGAGACCCAGTACTTC
NA	TRBV6-6	NA	TRBJ2-3	CASSRDISNTQYF	TGTGCCAGCAGTAGGGACATCTCTAATACGCAGTATTTT
NA	TRBV5-4	NA	TRBJ1-5	CASSLDRVGQPQHF	TGTGCCAGCAGCTTGGACAGGGTAGGTCAGCCCCAGCATTTT
NA	TRBV15	NA	TRBJ1-5	CATSAPGWGNQPQHF	TGTGCCACCAGCGCCCCAGGGTGGGGCAATCAGCCCCAGCATTTT
NA	TRBV10-1	NA	TRBJ1-5	CASSETGRVIRPQHF	TGCGCCAGCAGTGAGACAGGGAGGGTGATCCGTCCCCAGCATTTT
NA	TRBV4-1	NA	TRBJ1-1	CASSPHREPGAAFF	TGCGCCAGCAGCCCGCACCGGGAACCGGGTGCTGCTTTCTTT
NA	TRBV3-1/TRBV3-2	NA	TRBJ2-1	CASSRGGQGKYNEQFF	TGTGCCAGCAGCCGGGGGGGCCAGGGGAAATACAATGAGCAGTTCTTC
TRBD1	TRBV19	once	TRBJ1-4	CASRKLDRDPNEKLFF	TGTGCCAGTAGGAAGCTAGACAGGGACCCTAATGAAAAACTGTTTTTT
NA	TRBV11-2	NA	TRBJ1-6	CASSLDPGMHSPLHF	TGTGCCAGCAGCTTAGATCCAGGGATGCATTCACCCCTCCACTTT
TRBD2	TRBV6-5	few	TRBJ2-5	CATKRGPLTGETQYF	TGTGCCACCAAGCGGGGGCCCCTAACGGGAGAGACCCAGTACTTC
NA	TRBV7-8	NA	TRBJ1-2	CASSPDRNYGYTF	TGTGCCAGCAGTCCCGACAGGAACTATGGCTACACCTTC
TRBD1	TRBV4-1	NA	TRBJ2-7	CASSQDLPGQGNYEQYF	TGCGCCAGCAGCCAAGATCTCCCGGGACAGGGGAACTACGAGCAGTACTTC
TRBD1	TRBV30	NA	TRBJ2-7	CAWSSGQGLKQYF	TGTGCCTGGAGTTCGGGACAGGGGTTAAAGCAGTACTTC